The rows below give T cell receptor beta chains drawn from one sample of a study of breast tumors, draining lymph nodes, adjacent tissues. Via MiXCR, TCRdb re-called the multiplex PCR reads, giving one row per CDR3 protein. The repertoire holds 120,000 or so distinct CDR3 sequences, with nearly 20% as singletons. Sequencing used axillary lymph node tissue. Receptors originate from a female donor with breast cancer. Some clones in this sample may be carry-over from other donors' samples. The CDR3 runs from the conserved cysteine through the conserved F or W. Fields, in order: CDR3 DNA, CDR3 protein, V gene, clone size, D gene, J gene. D genes are given only for firm matches. Size is stated for part of the rows, as once, few or many counts, or as a class when the clone is expanded.

DNA: TGTGCCAGCAGCCAACCCACTAGCGGGTACAATGAGCAGTTCTTC; CDR3: CASSQPTSGYNEQFF; V: TRBV16; size: many; D: TRBD2; J: TRBJ2-1
DNA: TGCAGTGCTCTCCGGTTGACCAATGAAAAACTGTTTTTT; CDR3: CSALRLTNEKLFF; V: TRBV20-1; size: many; D: NA; J: TRBJ1-4
DNA: TGTGCCAGCAGCGTAGCAGGGGTTGGGGAGACCCAGTACTTC; CDR3: CASSVAGVGETQYF; V: TRBV9; size: many; D: NA; J: TRBJ2-5
DNA: TGTGCCACCAGTGACCCTCAAGTGAGGTACAATGAGCAGTTCTTC; CDR3: CATSDPQVRYNEQFF; V: TRBV24-1; size: many; D: NA; J: TRBJ2-1
DNA: TGTGCCAGCAGCCAGGGGCAGCATAATTCACCCCTCCACTTT; CDR3: CASSQGQHNSPLHF; V: TRBV14; size: many; D: NA; J: TRBJ1-6
DNA: TGTGCCAGCAGCGATACTAGCGGGAGGGCATACGAGCAGTACTTC; CDR3: CASSDTSGRAYEQYF; V: TRBV7-2; size: many; D: TRBD2; J: TRBJ2-7
DNA: TGCGCCAGCAGCCAACGGGACAGTAACTATGGCTACACCTTC; CDR3: CASSQRDSNYGYTF; V: TRBV4-1; size: many; D: TRBD1; J: TRBJ1-2
DNA: TGCAGTGTGCAGCCTAGCACAGATACGCAGTATTTT; CDR3: CSVQPSTDTQYF; V: TRBV20-1; size: many; D: NA; J: TRBJ2-3
DNA: TGTGCCAGCAGCTTATCCAGGGGGAACTATGGCTACACCTTC; CDR3: CASSLSRGNYGYTF; V: TRBV7-2; size: many; D: TRBD1; J: TRBJ1-2
DNA: TGTGCTAGTGGTTTTATATTGGGACAGGGTGTCGGTGAGCAGTTCTTC; CDR3: CASGFILGQGVGEQFF; V: TRBV12-5; size: few; D: TRBD1; J: TRBJ2-1
DNA: TGCGCCAGCAGCGATAGGGCAGGGGACGGCGAGCAGTACTTC; CDR3: CASSDRAGDGEQYF; V: TRBV5-1; size: many; D: NA; J: TRBJ2-7
DNA: TGTGCCACCAGTGGTGCAGGGAGTTTACGGGAGACCCAGTACTTC; CDR3: CATSGAGSLRETQYF; V: TRBV24-1; size: many; D: NA; J: TRBJ2-5
DNA: TGTGCCAGCTCACCACCGGGACGGGGCACCGGGGAGCTGTTTTTT; CDR3: CASSPPGRGTGELFF; V: TRBV18; size: few; D: NA; J: TRBJ2-2
DNA: TGCAGTGCTAGAATCCTGGACACGGCCTCCTACAATGAGCAGTTCTTC; CDR3: CSARILDTASYNEQFF; V: TRBV20-1; size: many; D: NA; J: TRBJ2-1
DNA: TGTGCCTCGGACTATGGAGCAACTAATGAAAAACTGTTTTTT; CDR3: CASDYGATNEKLFF; V: TRBV30; size: few; D: NA; J: TRBJ1-4
DNA: TGCAGTGCTGGGGGGTCCGGCGTCTTTAATGAAAAACTGTTTTTT; CDR3: CSAGGSGVFNEKLFF; V: TRBV20-1; size: few; D: NA; J: TRBJ1-4
DNA: TGTGCCAGCAGTTTAAGTCGGGGATCAGATACGCAGTATTTT; CDR3: CASSLSRGSDTQYF; V: TRBV27; size: few; D: NA; J: TRBJ2-3
DNA: TGCGCCAGCGGGAGGGCCAACGCAGATACGCAGTATTTT; CDR3: CASGRANADTQYF; V: TRBV28; size: NA; D: TRBD2; J: TRBJ2-3